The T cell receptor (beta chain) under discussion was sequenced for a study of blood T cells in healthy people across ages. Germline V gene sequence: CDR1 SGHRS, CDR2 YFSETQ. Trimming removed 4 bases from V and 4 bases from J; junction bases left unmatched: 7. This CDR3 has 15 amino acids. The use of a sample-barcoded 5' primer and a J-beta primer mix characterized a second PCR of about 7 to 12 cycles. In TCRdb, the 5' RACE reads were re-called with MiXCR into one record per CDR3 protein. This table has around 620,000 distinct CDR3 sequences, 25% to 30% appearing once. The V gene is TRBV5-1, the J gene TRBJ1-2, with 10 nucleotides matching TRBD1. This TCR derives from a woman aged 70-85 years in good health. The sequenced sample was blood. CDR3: CASSTPGTGVYGYTF. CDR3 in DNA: TGCGCCAGCAGCACCCCCGGGACAGGGGTCTATGGCTACACCTTC.